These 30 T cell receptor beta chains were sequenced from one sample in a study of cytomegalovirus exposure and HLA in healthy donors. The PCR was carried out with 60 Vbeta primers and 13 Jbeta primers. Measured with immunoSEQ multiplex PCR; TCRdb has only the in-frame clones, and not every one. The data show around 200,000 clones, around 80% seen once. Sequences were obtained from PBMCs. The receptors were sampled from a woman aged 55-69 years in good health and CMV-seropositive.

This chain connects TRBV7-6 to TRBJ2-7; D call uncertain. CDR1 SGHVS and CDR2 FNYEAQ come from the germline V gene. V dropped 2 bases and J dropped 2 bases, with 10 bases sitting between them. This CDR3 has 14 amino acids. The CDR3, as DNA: TGTGCCAGCAGCTTAAACTCAGGTCCCTACGAGCAGTACTTC. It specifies CASSLNSGPYEQYF.

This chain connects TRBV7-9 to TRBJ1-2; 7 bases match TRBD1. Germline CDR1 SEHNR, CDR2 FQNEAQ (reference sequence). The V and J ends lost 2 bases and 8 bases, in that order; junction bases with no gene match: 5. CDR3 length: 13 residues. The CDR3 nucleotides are TGTGCCAGCAGCTTAAGGGGGCTGGAGGGCTACACCTTC. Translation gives CASSLRGLEGYTF.

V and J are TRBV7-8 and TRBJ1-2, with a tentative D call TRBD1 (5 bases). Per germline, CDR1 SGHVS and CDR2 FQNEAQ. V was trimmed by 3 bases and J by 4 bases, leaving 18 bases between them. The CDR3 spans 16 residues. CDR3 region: CASSLRDSGLSYGYTF. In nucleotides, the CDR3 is TGTGCCAGCAGCTTGAGAGACAGCGGGCTGAGCTATGGCTACACCTTC.

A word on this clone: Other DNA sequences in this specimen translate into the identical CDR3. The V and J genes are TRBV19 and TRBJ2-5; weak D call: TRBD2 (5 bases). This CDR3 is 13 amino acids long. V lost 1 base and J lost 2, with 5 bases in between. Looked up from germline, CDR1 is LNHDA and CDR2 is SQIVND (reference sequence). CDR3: CASSIGRQETQYF. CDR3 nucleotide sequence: TGTGCCAGTAGTATAGGGAGGCAAGAGACCCAGTACTTC.

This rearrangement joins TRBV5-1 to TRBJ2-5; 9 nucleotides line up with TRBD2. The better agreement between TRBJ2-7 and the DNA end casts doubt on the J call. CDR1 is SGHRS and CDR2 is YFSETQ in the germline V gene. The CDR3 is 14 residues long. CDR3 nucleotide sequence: TGCGCCAGCAGCCGCAGCGGGGGGAGGGGCGAGCAGTACTTC. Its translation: CASSRSGGRGEQYF.

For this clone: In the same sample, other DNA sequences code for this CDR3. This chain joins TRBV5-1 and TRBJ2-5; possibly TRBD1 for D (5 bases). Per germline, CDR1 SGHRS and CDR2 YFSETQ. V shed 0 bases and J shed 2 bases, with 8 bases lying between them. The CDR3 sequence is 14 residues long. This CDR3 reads CASSLAGLQETQYF. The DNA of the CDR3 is TGCGCCAGCAGCTTGGCAGGGCTACAAGAGACCCAGTACTTC.

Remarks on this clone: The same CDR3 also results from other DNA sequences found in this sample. CDR3 bases: TGCAGCGTTAGGACAGGGACCGAAGCTTTCTTT. This translates into CSVRTGTEAFF. The chain links TRBV29-1 to TRBJ1-1, with 8 bases fitting TRBD1. Germline CDR1 is SQVTM and CDR2 is ANQGSEA. The J segment lost 8 bases and the V segment lost 5 bases, leaving 4 bases of the junction unmatched. The CDR3 consists of 11 residues.

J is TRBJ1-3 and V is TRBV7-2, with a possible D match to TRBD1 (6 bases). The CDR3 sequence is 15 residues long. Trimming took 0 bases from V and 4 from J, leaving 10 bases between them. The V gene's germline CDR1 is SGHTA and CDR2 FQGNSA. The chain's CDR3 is CASSLAPRGGNTIYF. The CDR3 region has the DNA TGTGCCAGCAGCTTAGCGCCCAGGGGAGGAAACACCATATATTTT.

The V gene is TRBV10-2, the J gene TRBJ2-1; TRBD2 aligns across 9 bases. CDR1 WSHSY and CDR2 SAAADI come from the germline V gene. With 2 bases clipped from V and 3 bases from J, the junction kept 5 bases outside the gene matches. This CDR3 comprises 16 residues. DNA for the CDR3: TGCGCCAGCAGTGAGGTTTCTAGCGGGATCTACAATGAGCAGTTCTTC. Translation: CASSEVSSGIYNEQFF.

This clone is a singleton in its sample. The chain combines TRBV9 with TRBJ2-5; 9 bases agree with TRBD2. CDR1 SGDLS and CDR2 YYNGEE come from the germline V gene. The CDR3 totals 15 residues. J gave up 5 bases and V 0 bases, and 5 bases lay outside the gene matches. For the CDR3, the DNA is TGTGCCAGCAGCGTAGATGCGGGGGGGTTGGAGACCCAGTACTTC. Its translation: CASSVDAGGLETQYF.

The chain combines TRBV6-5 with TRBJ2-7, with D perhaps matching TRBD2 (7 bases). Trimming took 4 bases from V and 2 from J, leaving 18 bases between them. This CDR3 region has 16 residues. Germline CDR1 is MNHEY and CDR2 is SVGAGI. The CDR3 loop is CASSWGLWGGAYEQYF. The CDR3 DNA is TGTGCCAGCAGTTGGGGGCTCTGGGGGGGGGCCTACGAGCAGTACTTC.

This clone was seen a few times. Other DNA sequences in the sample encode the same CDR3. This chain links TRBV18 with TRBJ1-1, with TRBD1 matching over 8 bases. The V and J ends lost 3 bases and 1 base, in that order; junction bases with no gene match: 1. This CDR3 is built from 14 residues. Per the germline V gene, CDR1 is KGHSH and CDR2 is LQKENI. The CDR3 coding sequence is TGTGCCAGCTCACCCGGACAGGGGAACACTGAAGCTTTCTTT. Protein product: CASSPGQGNTEAFF.

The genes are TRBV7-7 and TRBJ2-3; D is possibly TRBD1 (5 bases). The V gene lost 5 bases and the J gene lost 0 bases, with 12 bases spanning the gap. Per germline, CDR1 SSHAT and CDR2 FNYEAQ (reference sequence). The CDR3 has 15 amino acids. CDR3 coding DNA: TGTGCCAGCAGCGTTTCCAGGGATAGCACAGATACGCAGTATTTT. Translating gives CASSVSRDSTDTQYF.

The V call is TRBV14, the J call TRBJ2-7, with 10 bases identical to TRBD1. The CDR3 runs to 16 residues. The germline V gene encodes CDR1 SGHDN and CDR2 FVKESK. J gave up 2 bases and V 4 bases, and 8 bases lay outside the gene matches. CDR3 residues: CASSPGPGQGTYEQYF. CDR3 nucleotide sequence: TGTGCCAGCAGCCCCGGCCCGGGACAGGGGACCTACGAGCAGTACTTC.

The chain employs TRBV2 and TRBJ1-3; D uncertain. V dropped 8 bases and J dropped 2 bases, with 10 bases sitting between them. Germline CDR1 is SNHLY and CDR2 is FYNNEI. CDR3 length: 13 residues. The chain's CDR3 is CASFETAGNTIYF. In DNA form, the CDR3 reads TGTGCCAGCTTTGAAACGGCTGGAAACACCATATATTTT.

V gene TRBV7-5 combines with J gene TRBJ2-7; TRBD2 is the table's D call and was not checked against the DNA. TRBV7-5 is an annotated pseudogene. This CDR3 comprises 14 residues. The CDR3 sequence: CVRSAGTSLAEQYF. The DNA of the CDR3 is TGTGTCAGAAGCGCCGGGACTAGCTTAGCCGAGCAGTACTTC.

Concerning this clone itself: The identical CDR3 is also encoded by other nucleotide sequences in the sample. CDR3 region: CASSPDRGLGYTF. The CDR3 nucleotides read TGTGCCAGCTCACCGGACAGGGGGCTTGGCTACACCTTC. The V call is TRBV18, the J call TRBJ1-2, with TRBD1 matching over 11 bases. V lost 3 bases and J lost 7; bases outside the gene matches: 1. CDR3 size: 13 residues. Per the germline V gene, CDR1 is KGHSH and CDR2 is LQKENI.

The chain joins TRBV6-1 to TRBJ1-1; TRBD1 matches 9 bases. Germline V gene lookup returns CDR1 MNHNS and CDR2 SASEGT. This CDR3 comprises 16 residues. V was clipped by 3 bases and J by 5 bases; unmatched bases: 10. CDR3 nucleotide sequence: TGTGCCAGCAGTGAGGACTACAGGGGGCTCGGGACTGAAGCTTTCTTT. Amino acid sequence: CASSEDYRGLGTEAFF.

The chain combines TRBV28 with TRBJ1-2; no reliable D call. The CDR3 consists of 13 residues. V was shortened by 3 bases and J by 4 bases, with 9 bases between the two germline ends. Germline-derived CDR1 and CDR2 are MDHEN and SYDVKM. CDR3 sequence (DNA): TGTGCCAGCAGTTTGGTCGGGTCCTATGGCTACACCTTC. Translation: CASSLVGSYGYTF.

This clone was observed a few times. The CDR3 here is CASSSVTSGETQYF. CDR3 nucleotides: TGTGCCAGCAGCTCCGTTACTAGCGGAGAGACCCAGTACTTC. The chain combines TRBV5-6 with TRBJ2-5, with 8 nucleotides matching TRBD2. V shed 3 bases and J 4 bases; nucleotides not matched to a gene: 5. There are 14 residues in the CDR3. Germline-derived CDR1 and CDR2 are SGHDT and YYEEEE.

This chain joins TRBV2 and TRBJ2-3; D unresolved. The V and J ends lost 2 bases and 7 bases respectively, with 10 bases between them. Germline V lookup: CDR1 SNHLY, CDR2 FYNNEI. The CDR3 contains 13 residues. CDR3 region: CASSESAAHTQYF. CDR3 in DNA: TGTGCCAGCAGTGAATCGGCGGCCCATACGCAGTATTTT.

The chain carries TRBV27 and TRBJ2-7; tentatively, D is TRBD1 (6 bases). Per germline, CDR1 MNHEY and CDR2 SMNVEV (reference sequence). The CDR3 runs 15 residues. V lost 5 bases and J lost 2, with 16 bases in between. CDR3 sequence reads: CASSLTGQVPYEQYF. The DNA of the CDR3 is TGTGCCAGCAGTCTGACAGGCCAGGTCCCCTACGAGCAGTACTTC.

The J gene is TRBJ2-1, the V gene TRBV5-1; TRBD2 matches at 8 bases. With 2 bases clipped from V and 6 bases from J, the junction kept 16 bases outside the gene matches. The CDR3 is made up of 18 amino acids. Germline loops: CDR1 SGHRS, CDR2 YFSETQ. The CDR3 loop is CASSFNLYLAGRSNEQFF. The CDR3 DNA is TGCGCCAGCAGCTTCAACCTCTACTTAGCGGGAAGGTCCAATGAGCAGTTCTTC.

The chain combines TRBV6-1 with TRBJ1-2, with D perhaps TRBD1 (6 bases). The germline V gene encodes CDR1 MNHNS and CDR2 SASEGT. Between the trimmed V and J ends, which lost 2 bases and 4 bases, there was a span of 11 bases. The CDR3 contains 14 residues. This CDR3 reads CASSEWGGGYGYTF. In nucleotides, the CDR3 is TGTGCCAGCAGTGAATGGGGAGGGGGCTATGGCTACACCTTC.

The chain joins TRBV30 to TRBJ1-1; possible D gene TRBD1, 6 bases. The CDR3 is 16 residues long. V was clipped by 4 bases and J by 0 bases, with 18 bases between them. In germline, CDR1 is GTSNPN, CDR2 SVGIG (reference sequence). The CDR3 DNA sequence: TGTGCCTGGACCCTGGGAGGGGGTGTCGTGAACACTGAAGCTTTCTTT. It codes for CAWTLGGGVVNTEAFF. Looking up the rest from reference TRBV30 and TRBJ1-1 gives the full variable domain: SQTIHQWPATLVQPVGSPLSLECTVEGTSNPNLYWYRQAAGRGLQLLFYSVGIGQISSEVPQNLSASRPQDRQFILSSKKLLLSDSGFYLCAWTLGGGVVNTEAFFGQGTRLTVV.

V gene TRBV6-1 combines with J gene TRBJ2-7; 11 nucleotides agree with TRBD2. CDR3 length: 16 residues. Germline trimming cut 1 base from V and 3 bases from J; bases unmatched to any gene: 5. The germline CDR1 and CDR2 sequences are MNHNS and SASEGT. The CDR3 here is CASSEGTSGYHYEQYF. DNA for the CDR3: TGTGCCAGCAGTGAAGGGACTAGCGGGTATCACTACGAGCAGTACTTC.

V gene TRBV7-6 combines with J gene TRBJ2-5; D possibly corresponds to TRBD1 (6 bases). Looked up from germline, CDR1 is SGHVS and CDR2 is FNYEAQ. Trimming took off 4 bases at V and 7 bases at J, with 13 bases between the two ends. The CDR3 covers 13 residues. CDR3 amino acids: CASSSRQVGTQYF. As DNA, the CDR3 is TGTGCCAGCAGCTCCAGACAGGTTGGGACCCAGTACTTC.

CDR3 in DNA: TGTGCCAGCCTCCCCCAGGGGGCCACTAATGAAAAACTGTTTTTT. Its protein is CASLPQGATNEKLFF. The chain recombines TRBV6-6 with TRBJ1-4, with 8 positions matching TRBD1. The CDR3 is made up of 15 amino acids. Germline CDR1 and CDR2: MNHNY and SVGAGI (reference sequence). After removal of 8 bases from V and 2 bases from J, the junction contained 7 bases not matched to a gene.

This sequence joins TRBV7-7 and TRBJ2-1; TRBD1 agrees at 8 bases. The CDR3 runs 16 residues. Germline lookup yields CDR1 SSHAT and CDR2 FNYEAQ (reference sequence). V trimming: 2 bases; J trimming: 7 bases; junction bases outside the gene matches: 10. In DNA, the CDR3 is TGTGCCAGCAGCTTAAGCACAGGGGGGTATGCGAATGAGCAGTTCTTC. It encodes CASSLSTGGYANEQFF.

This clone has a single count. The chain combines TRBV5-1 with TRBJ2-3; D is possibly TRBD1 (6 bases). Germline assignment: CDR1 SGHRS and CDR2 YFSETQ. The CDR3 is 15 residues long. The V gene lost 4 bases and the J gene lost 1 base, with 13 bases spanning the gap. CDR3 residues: CASSPPTGGTDTQYF. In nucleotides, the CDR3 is TGCGCCAGCAGCCCGCCGACAGGCGGCACAGATACGCAGTATTTT.